The rows below give T cell receptor beta chains drawn from one sample of a study of response to subunit inactivated influenza vaccine. TCRdb reprocessed the RT-PCR reads with MiXCR, giving one entry per CDR3 protein. The sample holds about 700,000 distinct CDR3 sequences, approximately 15% seen once. This sample comprised PBMCs from blood, obtained 14 days before vaccination. The receptors were gathered from a man aged 50 to 60 who received an inactivated influenza vaccine. Both conserved end residues are trimmed from each CDR3. The D gene is left open where the match is weak. The size of a clone is reported for some rows only, either as once, few or many, or as a class for expanded clones.

TRBV10-2	NA	few	ASSEGRIGRAYEQY
TRBV20-1	TRBD2	NA	SAILPPGSGGSEPTDTQY
TRBV27	NA	few	ASSLSTDSSSYEQY
TRBV10-3	TRBD2	many	AISLAGENNEQF
TRBV12-3/TRBV12-4	TRBD1	few	ASSSTGFAYGYT
TRBV11-2	NA	NA	ASSLSSRFANSYNEQF
TRBV6-1	NA	few	ARKQGPRTGELF
TRBV5-5	NA	many	ASSSQPGLYNEQF
TRBV7-9	NA	few	ASSFRGRQGSTEAF
TRBV7-9	NA	NA	ASSSEGSPAYEQY
TRBV5-1	TRBD1	NA	ASSVDRDSYEQY
TRBV19	NA	NA	ASRAQTGGGIFSTDTQY
TRBV12-3/TRBV12-4	TRBD1	few	ASTTDRGLGTQY
TRBV4-2	NA	few	ASSHRGGQSRNTIY
TRBV11-2	NA	NA	ASSLFLTQETQY
TRBV7-2	NA	NA	ASSSTAGKNIQY
TRBV11-2	NA	NA	ASTERGGLADTQY
TRBV20-1	TRBD1	NA	SATRGQGASEAF
TRBV9	NA	few	ASSESEFQPQH
TRBV6-2/TRBV6-3	TRBD1	few	ASSFDRAHTQY
TRBV15	NA	few	ATSRLTGISYNEQF
TRBV9	NA	few	ASSVAHSGDTQY
TRBV4-3	NA	many	ASSQVQENQETQY
TRBV4-1	NA	many	ASSLRAGSAAGHT
TRBV10-3	NA	few	ATRDASYEQY
TRBV7-2	TRBD1	many	ASSADDRVAQPQH
TRBV20-1	NA	few	SARDAGTAGGQF
TRBV5-6	TRBD1	NA	ASSPGQGDQY
TRBV4-2	NA	NA	AMSPGQNYGYT
TRBV6-2/TRBV6-3	NA	NA	ASSMARFRDRS
TRBV20-1	TRBD2	NA	SARGLAGIAYNEQF
TRBV20-1	NA	few	SAPYGLPYEQY
TRBV20-1	NA	NA	SAQDTDTQY
TRBV7-3	TRBD2	NA	ASSRAGTSNEQF
TRBV28	NA	NA	ASSAGGAANHYEQY
TRBV20-1	TRBD2	NA	SARTLAGGRAQY
TRBV7-6	TRBD2	NA	ASSFQPGTSGASEQF
TRBV12-3/TRBV12-4	TRBD1	few	ASTKQGAETQY
TRBV5-1	TRBD1	many	ASSAGQSNTEAF
TRBV12-3/TRBV12-4	TRBD2	few	ASSPLTSFSGELF
TRBV20-1	NA	few	SAQRTATNEKLF
TRBV5-5	NA	few	ASSLTAGNYGYT
TRBV20-1	TRBD1	few	SARQGDHTEAF
TRBV20-1	NA	few	SALRVAKNIQY
TRBV5-1	NA	NA	ASSRNTNQPQH
TRBV7-2	NA	few	ASSLTRTRSSSPLH
TRBV12-3/TRBV12-4	NA	many	ASRNYEQY
TRBV7-2	NA	few	ASNPGWGEKNEQF